A single sample is the source of the 5 T cell receptor beta chains below, sequenced in a study of cytomegalovirus exposure and HLA in healthy donors. Primers included in the PCR were 60 Vbeta and 13 Jbeta primers. The method was immunoSEQ multiplex PCR; TCRdb's version includes in-frame clones alone and lacks a portion of them. This table has about 150,000 clones, more than 60% appearing once. The sample taken for sequencing was PBMCs. The receptors were gathered from a woman aged 45-60 years in good health and CMV-seropositive.

For this clone: One end of the junction varies from germline; a read error may be responsible. The sample holds other DNA sequences that translate to the same CDR3. The V gene is TRBV7-6, the J gene TRBJ1-6; D unclear. The CDR3 spans 12 residues. Germline-derived CDR1 and CDR2 are SGHVS and FNYEAQ. The CDR3 sequence is CASSLGASPLHF. The CDR3 nucleotides read TGCGCCAGCAGCTTAGGAGCGTCACCCCTCCACTTT.

The CDR3 loop reads CASSYGTGEAFF. The DNA of the CDR3 is TGTGCCAGCAGTTACGGGACAGGGGAAGCTTTCTTT. This chain links TRBV6-5 with TRBJ1-1; 9 bases match TRBD1. Germline V gene lookup returns CDR1 MNHEY and CDR2 SVGAGI. After removal of 2 bases from V and 8 bases from J, the junction contained 0 bases not matched to a gene. The CDR3 has 12 amino acids.

The chain has TRBV7-2 and TRBJ2-7; TRBD2 aligns across 11 bases. Looked up from germline, CDR1 is SGHTA and CDR2 is FQGNSA. The ends lost 3 bases at V and 2 bases at J; junction bases unmatched: 0. This CDR3 is built from 14 residues. In nucleotides, the CDR3 is TGTGCCAGCAGCTTTAGCGGGGGGGCCTACGAGCAGTACTTC. It translates to CASSFSGGAYEQYF.

V and J are TRBV7-2 and TRBJ1-2; the match to TRBD1 covers 12 bases. With 4 bases clipped from V and 8 bases from J, the junction kept 11 bases outside the gene matches. There are 16 residues in the CDR3. Germline values: CDR1 SGHTA, CDR2 FQGNSA. In DNA form, the CDR3 reads TGTGCCAGCAGCTCCACCCCGGGACAGGGGGCGCGGGGCTACACCTTC. Its translation: CASSSTPGQGARGYTF. The entire variable domain, with the rest obtained from reference TRBV7-2 and TRBJ1-2, is as follows: GAGVSQSPSNKVTEKGKDVELRCDPISGHTALYWYRQSLGQGLEFLIYFQGNSAPDKSGLPSDRFSAERTGGSVSTLTIQRTQQEDSAVYLCASSSTPGQGARGYTFGSGTRLTVV.

The chain uses TRBV7-2 and TRBJ2-7; TRBD2 matches 8 bases. CDR1 SGHTA and CDR2 FQGNSA come from the germline V gene. With V trimmed by 5 bases and J by 3 bases, 9 bases remained unmatched. CDR3 length: 15 residues. The CDR3 loop is CASSPTSGPYYEQYF. CDR3 bases: TGTGCCAGCAGCCCCACTAGCGGCCCTTACTACGAGCAGTACTTC.